This T cell receptor beta chain was identified in a study of Ad26.COV2.S vaccination and SARS-CoV-2 variants. Study observations and caveats: People given the vaccine had a wider spike-specific TCR breadth than placebo recipients did.

Treatment specified: approximately 18 received Ad26.COV2.S at low or high dose, single or two shots; about 5 received placebo; per-sample allocation not given. Samples were taken on day 63 after the first vaccine or placebo injection. This clone was seen more than once but under ten times. The antigen remains unidentified. Within the sample, other DNA sequences also encode this same CDR3. This table comes from immunoSEQ multiplex PCR, and its TCRdb copy is limited to in-frame clones, with some not included. The profile shows 300,000 to 500,000 clones, about 88% of them singletons. CDR1 and CDR2 (germline): DFQATT, SNEGSKA (reference sequence). The CDR3 loop spans 11 amino acids. Trimming left V 6 bases short and J 3 bases short, with 7 bases between.

The sample was peripheral blood, taken in a trial of Ad26.COV2.S vaccine versus placebo. The receptor comes from a person aged 18 to 59 who received the Ad26.COV2.S COVID-19 vaccine or a placebo. The rearrangement links TRBV20-1 to TRBJ2-3; perhaps TRBD1 as D (5 bases). The CDR3 protein is CSARGTDTQYF. The CDR3 nucleotides are TGCAGTGCAAGGGGTACAGATACGCAGTATTTT.